The rows below give T cell receptor beta chains drawn from one sample of a study of shared clonotypes between healthy human individuals. Profiling relied on immunoSEQ multiplex PCR, and the TCRdb table lists in-frame clones only, not all of them. This sample has millions of clones; over 85% occur once, and the top ten carry about 0.37%. The sequenced material came from naive CD4+ T cells from PBMCs. Receptors originate from a man aged 18 to 35 in good health. Some clones in this sample may be carry-over from other donors' samples. CDR3s include the opening cysteine and the closing phenylalanine or tryptophan. D genes are given only for firm matches. Only part of the rows carry a size: once, few, many, or a class if the clone is expanded.

D: -
J: TRBJ1-4
size: -
V: TRBV4-1
DNA: TGCGCCAGCAGCCAAGCCCCCCCCGAAAAACTGTTTTTT
CDR3: CASSQAPPEKLFF

D: -
J: TRBJ2-7
size: -
V: TRBV9
DNA: TGTGCCAGCAGCGTAGAGAGTAGCTTCTCACTCGAGCAGTACTTC
CDR3: CASSVESSFSLEQYF

D: TRBD1
J: TRBJ2-6
size: once
V: TRBV25-1
DNA: TGTGCCAGCAGTGAATGGGCCAGGGGGTACTCTGGGGCCAACGTCCTGACTTTC
CDR3: CASSEWARGYSGANVLTF

D: -
J: TRBJ1-2
size: -
V: TRBV7-9
DNA: TGTGCCAGCAGCTTCCGCAGGGAGGATGGCTACACCTTC
CDR3: CASSFRREDGYTF

D: TRBD1
J: TRBJ1-3
size: once
V: TRBV7-7
DNA: TGTGCCAGCAGCAACCGAGGACAGAGAGTTGGACAGGGCTTTCGAAACACCATATATTTT
CDR3: CASSNRGQRVGQGFRNTIYF

D: TRBD2
J: TRBJ2-7
size: -
V: TRBV28
DNA: TGTGCCAGCAGTTTTGCTGCGGGAGGGGGAGAGCAGTACTTC
CDR3: CASSFAAGGGEQYF

D: -
J: TRBJ2-7
size: -
V: TRBV28
DNA: TGTGCCAGCAGCCAAAGACCGGGACGAGAGCAGTACTTC
CDR3: CASSQRPGREQYF

D: TRBD1
J: TRBJ2-7
size: -
V: TRBV11-2
DNA: TGTGCCAGCACCCCGTGGGGACAGGGGTCCTTGAGCTCCTACGAGCAGTACTTC
CDR3: CASTPWGQGSLSSYEQYF

D: TRBD2
J: TRBJ2-1
size: -
V: TRBV28
DNA: TGTGCCAGCAGTACCGTAGAGGGAGGGCGCAATGAGCAGTTCTTC
CDR3: CASSTVEGGRNEQFF

D: TRBD2
J: TRBJ2-7
size: -
V: TRBV18
DNA: TGTGCCAGCTCACCATCCGGGACTAACTTCTACGAGCAGTACTTC
CDR3: CASSPSGTNFYEQYF

D: -
J: TRBJ1-1
size: -
V: TRBV5-5
DNA: TGTGCCAGCAGCTTTCAAGGGGTTGCCGCTGAAGCTTTCTTT
CDR3: CASSFQGVAAEAFF

D: -
J: TRBJ1-3
size: -
V: TRBV28
DNA: TGTGCCAGCAGAACCGGGCTGGGCCAACGGTCTGGAAACACCATATATTTT
CDR3: CASRTGLGQRSGNTIYF

D: -
J: TRBJ2-7
size: -
V: TRBV5-1
DNA: TGCGCCAGCAGCCCCGCGATCGGCGGGAACTCCTACGAGCAGTACTTC
CDR3: CASSPAIGGNSYEQYF

D: -
J: TRBJ2-2
size: -
V: TRBV5-4
DNA: TGTGCCAGCAGTAAGGACAGAGACACCGGGGAGCTGTTTTTT
CDR3: CASSKDRDTGELFF

D: -
J: TRBJ2-7
size: -
V: TRBV11-1
DNA: TGTGCCAGCAGTTATACATCCGAGGAGCAGTACTTC
CDR3: CASSYTSEEQYF

D: TRBD2
J: TRBJ2-1
size: -
V: TRBV5-1
DNA: TGCGCCAGCCGGCGGGACTACGAGCAGTTCTTC
CDR3: CASRRDYEQFF

D: -
J: TRBJ1-1
size: -
V: TRBV5-1
DNA: TGCGCCAGCAGCTTGGGAACCCTGATGAACACTGAAGCTTTCTTT
CDR3: CASSLGTLMNTEAFF

D: TRBD2
J: TRBJ2-1
size: -
V: TRBV19
DNA: TGTGCCAGTAGCGGGACTAGCGGGAGAAGGTGGGTCGGTGAGCAGTTCTTC
CDR3: CASSGTSGRRWVGEQFF

D: TRBD1
J: TRBJ2-5
size: -
V: TRBV5-1
DNA: TGCGCCAGCAGCTCGGAAGGACAGGGGGCCCAAGAGACCCAGTACTTC
CDR3: CASSSEGQGAQETQYF

D: -
J: TRBJ1-5
size: -
V: TRBV7-2
DNA: TGTGCCAGCAGCCATGAGGCAGGCAGCAATCAGCCCCAGCATTTT
CDR3: CASSHEAGSNQPQHF

D: TRBD2
J: TRBJ2-7
size: -
V: TRBV5-4
DNA: TGTGCCAGCAGCTCGGGGACTAGCCGCTACGAGCAGTACTTC
CDR3: CASSSGTSRYEQYF

D: -
J: TRBJ2-7
size: -
V: TRBV27
DNA: TGTGCCAGCAGCAGAGTGGGGGGGGCTAATACCTACGAGCAGTACTTC
CDR3: CASSRVGGANTYEQYF

D: TRBD1
J: TRBJ1-5
size: once
V: TRBV7-8
DNA: TGTGCCAGCAGCTTAGGGACAGGCACCACAAATCAGCCCCAGCATTTT
CDR3: CASSLGTGTTNQPQHF

D: -
J: TRBJ2-5
size: -
V: TRBV5-1
DNA: TGCGCCAGCAGCTCCTCTGGCCGGGGAGAGACCCAGTACTTC
CDR3: CASSSSGRGETQYF

D: -
J: TRBJ1-2
size: -
V: TRBV7-6
DNA: TGTGCCAGCAGCTTAGGTGGTCCTAACTATGGCTACACCTTC
CDR3: CASSLGGPNYGYTF

D: TRBD2
J: TRBJ2-7
size: -
V: TRBV4-3
DNA: TGCGCCAGCAGCCAAGAATTTCTGGCTAGCGGGAGCTACGAGCAGTACTTC
CDR3: CASSQEFLASGSYEQYF

D: -
J: TRBJ1-2
size: -
V: TRBV19
DNA: TGTGCCAGTAGTATAGATTTTATTTCGGCCAACTATGGCTACACCTTC
CDR3: CASSIDFISANYGYTF

D: -
J: TRBJ2-2
size: -
V: TRBV11-1
DNA: TGTGCCAGCAGCTTACGCCGCTTGGCCGGGGAGCTGTTTTTT
CDR3: CASSLRRLAGELFF

D: -
J: TRBJ1-2
size: -
V: TRBV14
DNA: TGTGCCAGCAGCCAGGGACTCTATGGCTACACCTTC
CDR3: CASSQGLYGYTF

D: TRBD1
J: TRBJ1-1
size: -
V: TRBV9
DNA: TGTGCCAGCAGCGAGTACAGGGGTGTAGGCACTGAAGCTTTCTTT
CDR3: CASSEYRGVGTEAFF

D: TRBD1
J: TRBJ2-7
size: -
V: TRBV5-4
DNA: TGTGCCAGCGAAGACAGGGGGCGCGACGAGCAGTACTTC
CDR3: CASEDRGRDEQYF

D: TRBD1
J: TRBJ2-2
size: -
V: TRBV9
DNA: TGTGCCAGCAGCCCAGGACAGGGGGCTCCCAGGGGCGGGGAGCTGTTTTTT
CDR3: CASSPGQGAPRGGELFF

D: TRBD2
J: TRBJ2-4
size: -
V: TRBV2
DNA: TGTGCCACCAGGCAGGTTCCGGGACTAGTAGCCAAAAACATTCAGTACTTC
CDR3: CATRQVPGLVAKNIQYF

D: TRBD1
J: TRBJ1-5
size: -
V: TRBV7-2
DNA: TGTGCCAGCAGTTTATCCGGGACAGGGGGCAATCAGCCCCAGCATTTT
CDR3: CASSLSGTGGNQPQHF

D: TRBD2
J: TRBJ2-7
size: -
V: TRBV6-1
DNA: TGTGCCAGCAGTGCTTGGACTAGACTCTCCTACGAGCAGTACTTC
CDR3: CASSAWTRLSYEQYF

D: -
J: TRBJ2-3
size: -
V: TRBV6-5
DNA: TGTGCCAGCAGTTACCGGTTGCGAGATAGCACAGATACGCAGTATTTT
CDR3: CASSYRLRDSTDTQYF

D: -
J: TRBJ1-4
size: -
V: TRBV18
DNA: TGTGCCAGCTCACCACAAGCAACTAATGAAAAACTGTTTTTT
CDR3: CASSPQATNEKLFF

D: TRBD1
J: TRBJ2-1
size: -
V: TRBV10-3
DNA: TGTGCCAACGCACCGGGACAGGGGGATTACAATGAGCAGTTCTTC
CDR3: CANAPGQGDYNEQFF

D: TRBD1
J: TRBJ2-7
size: -
V: TRBV5-1
DNA: TGCGCCAGCAGCGATGTAACAGGGGGCTACGAGCAGTACTTC
CDR3: CASSDVTGGYEQYF

D: -
J: TRBJ1-1
size: -
V: TRBV28
DNA: TGTGCCATCCTTCCCTCGGCCGGGGGCCACACTGAAGCTTTCTTT
CDR3: CAILPSAGGHTEAFF

D: -
J: TRBJ2-1
size: -
V: TRBV4-3
DNA: TGCGCCAGCAGCATGGGAGTCCCTAGCTCCTACAATGAGCAGTTCTTC
CDR3: CASSMGVPSSYNEQFF